Below, 2 T cell receptor beta chains from the same sample are listed, as sequenced in a study of T cells in Graves' hyperthyroidism and ophthalmopathy. RNA transcripts gave rise to amplified TCR beta CDR3 regions. Researchers ran a first-round RT-PCR on the TCR CDR3 using the HTBI primer set. From the multiplex PCR reads, TCRdb called clonotypes with MiXCR, one entry per CDR3 protein. Of about 250,000 distinct CDR3 sequences in the sample, about 20% are singletons; the top ten hold 64%. Sample: blood. The receptors here all came from a man aged 30 to 39 with Graves' ophthalmopathy.

The chain couples TRBV11-2 to TRBJ2-3; a possible D gene is TRBD2 (5 bases). The CDR3 sequence is 14 residues long. Germline V gene data show CDR1 as SGHAT and CDR2 as FQNNGV. V lost 6 bases to trimming and J lost 3 bases, with 13 bases between them. CDR3: CASRKGWETDTQYF. DNA for the CDR3: TGTGCCAGCAGAAAAGGGTGGGAGACAGATACGCAGTATTTT. Filled out from reference TRBV11-2 and TRBJ2-3, the complete variable domain reads EAGVAQSPRYKIIEKRQSVAFWCNPISGHATLYWYQQILGQGPKLLIQFQNNGVVDDSQLPKDRFSAERLKGVDSTLKIQPAKLEDSAVYLCASRKGWETDTQYFGPGTRLTVL.

This clonotype has ten or more counts. The chain employs TRBV2 and TRBJ2-3; TRBD2 might be the D (5 bases). This CDR3 is built from 17 residues. Germline V CDR1 and CDR2: SNHLY, FYNNEI. Trimming pared 1 base from V and 2 bases from J, leaving 16 bases between. The CDR3 nucleotides read TGTGCCAGCAGTGAAGTGGAAGCGGTCGATTTCACAGATACGCAGTATTTT. Translating it yields CASSEVEAVDFTDTQYF.